The next 21 T cell receptor beta chains were all read from a single sample in a study of neurological immune-mediated disorders. MiXCR was run by TCRdb on the 5' RACE reads, yielding one entry per CDR3 protein. In the table there are 71,000 or so distinct CDR3 sequences, roughly 4.8% of which are singletons. Sequencing was carried out using PBMCs. These receptors were obtained from a woman in her thirties with multiple sclerosis.

This clonotype was counted ten times or more. This rearrangement joins TRBV5-1 to TRBJ2-1; a possible D gene is TRBD2 (6 bases). CDR1 and CDR2 from the germline V gene are SGHRS and YFSETQ. Trimming pared 0 bases from V and 9 bases from J, leaving 22 bases between. The CDR3 contains 17 residues. The DNA for the CDR3 is TGCGCCAGCAGCTTGGTATATCAGCTAGCGTTTAGTGGTGAGCAGTTCTTC. It specifies CASSLVYQLAFSGEQFF.

This clonotype was seen ten or more times. The V call is TRBV7-8, the J call TRBJ1-3, with D unclear. The CDR3 is made up of 14 amino acids. Germline CDR1 reads SGHVS; CDR2 reads FQNEAQ. V was shortened by 0 bases and J by 0 bases, with 3 bases between the two germline ends. The CDR3 bases are TGTGCCAGCAGCTTAGCACTCTCTGGAAACACCATATATTTT. Its translation: CASSLALSGNTIYF.

Ten or more counts support this clonotype. The chain is built from TRBV6-5 and TRBJ2-3; D tentatively fits TRBD1 or TRBD2 (5 bases each). Germline loops: CDR1 MNHEY, CDR2 SVGAGI. The V end lost 2 bases, the J end lost 2 bases, and 14 bases lay between the germline ends. There are 16 residues in the CDR3. DNA of the CDR3: TGTGCCAGCAGTTACCGAGGGACGAAGAACACAGATACGCAGTATTTT. As protein: CASSYRGTKNTDTQYF.

This clonotype was counted at least ten times. This chain joins TRBV15 and TRBJ2-1; possible D gene TRBD2, 6 bases. V was clipped by 0 bases and J by 10 bases, with 19 bases between them. CDR3 length: 16 amino acids. Germline V gives CDR1 LNHNV, CDR2 YYDKDF (reference sequence). CDR3: CATSRESILGSSEQFF. DNA for the CDR3: TGTGCCACCAGCAGAGAGAGCATTCTCGGGAGCTCCGAGCAGTTCTTC. Full variable domain (missing parts from reference TRBV15 and TRBJ2-1): DAMVIQNPRYQVTQFGKPVTLSCSQTLNHNVMYWYQQKSSQAPKLLFHYYDKDFNNEADTPDNFQSRRPNTSFCFLDIRSPGLGDTAMYLCATSRESILGSSEQFFGPGTRLTVL.

This clonotype was seen repeatedly, ten times or more. The chain uses TRBV29-1 and TRBJ2-3; 9 nucleotides agree with TRBD1. The germline V gene has CDR1 SQVTM and CDR2 ANQGSEA. The CDR3 is 13 amino acids. V was pared by 5 bases and J by 2 bases, with 2 bases of the junction left unmatched. CDR3 nucleotides: TGCAGCGTTCGGGACAGGGACACAGATACGCAGTATTTT. Its protein product is CSVRDRDTDTQYF.

This clonotype was counted at least ten times. V usage is TRBV3-1 and J usage is TRBJ2-1; possibly TRBD1 for D (5 bases). Trimming took off 2 bases at V and 3 bases at J, with 8 bases between the two ends. The CDR3 contains 14 residues. The V gene's germline CDR1 is LGHDT and CDR2 YNNKEL (reference sequence). CDR3 loop: CASSQRRDYNEQFF. The CDR3 DNA follows: TGTGCCAGCAGCCAACGCAGGGACTACAATGAGCAGTTCTTC.

This clonotype was picked up a small number of times. The chain employs TRBV7-6 and TRBJ2-5; D is possibly TRBD2 (6 bases). The V gene lost 5 bases and the J gene lost 3 bases, with 13 bases spanning the gap. This CDR3 is 14 amino acids long. Germline V lookup: CDR1 SGHVS, CDR2 FNYEAQ. CDR3 amino acids: CASSRPGLKETQYF. The CDR3 DNA reads as TGTGCCAGCAGCCGCCCGGGACTGAAAGAGACCCAGTACTTC.

The V gene is TRBV20-1, the J gene TRBJ1-1; D might be TRBD1 (5 bases). The CDR3 has 14 amino acids. V was shortened by 0 bases and J by 1 base, with 9 bases between the two germline ends. Germline CDR1 reads DFQATT; CDR2 reads SNEGSKA (reference sequence). The CDR3 bases are TGCAGTGCTAGAGATGCAAGGGGGAACACTGAAGCTTTCTTT. This encodes CSARDARGNTEAFF.

This clonotype was observed many times. The V call is TRBV3-1, the J call TRBJ2-7; the D gene could be TRBD1 or TRBD2 (6 bases each). CDR1 is LGHDT, CDR2 YNNKEL, per germline (reference sequence). Trimming removed 1 base from V and 6 bases from J, with 10 bases in between. The CDR3 loop spans 13 amino acids. CDR3 coding DNA: TGTGCCAGCAGCCAAGTCAAGGGGGGCGAGCAGTACTTC. Translating it yields CASSQVKGGEQYF.

Ten or more counts support this clonotype. The genes are TRBV6-5 and TRBJ1-1, with 7 nucleotides matching TRBD1. The V gene's germline CDR1 is MNHEY and CDR2 SVGAGI. The CDR3 is made up of 15 amino acids. V gave up 1 base and J gave up 7 bases; unmatched junction bases: 9. The CDR3: CASSYYDRVGVEAFF. DNA for the CDR3: TGTGCCAGCAGTTACTATGACAGGGTCGGGGTTGAAGCTTTCTTT.

This clonotype was seen only a few times. This chain connects TRBV20-1 to TRBJ1-5; D gene uncertain. V was clipped by 1 base and J by 2 bases, with 12 bases between them. Germline V gives CDR1 DFQATT, CDR2 SNEGSKA (reference sequence). The CDR3 contains 15 residues. Here the CDR3 reads CSARGDYWGNQPQHF. In DNA form, the CDR3 reads TGCAGTGCTAGAGGGGATTATTGGGGCAATCAGCCCCAGCATTTT.

There are many counts of this clonotype. The J gene is TRBJ2-7, the V gene TRBV28; D tentatively fits TRBD1 or TRBD2 (5 bases each). There are 14 residues in the CDR3. Trimming left V 5 bases short and J 5 bases short, with 16 bases between. Per the germline V gene, CDR1 is MDHEN and CDR2 is SYDVKM. CDR3 nucleotides: TGTGCCAGCAGTCCCTTCGGTGAGGGACACGAGCAGTACTTC. It codes for CASSPFGEGHEQYF. The full variable domain, in which reference TRBV28 and TRBJ2-7 provide the parts outside the CDR3, is DVKVTQSSRYLVKRTGEKVFLECVQDMDHENMFWYRQDPGLGLRLIYFSYDVKMKEKGDIPEGYSVSREKKERFSLILESASTNQTSMYLCASSPFGEGHEQYFGPGTRLTVT.

There are many counts of this clonotype. This chain links TRBV7-6 with TRBJ2-7; no definite D call. This CDR3 contains 13 residues. The germline V gene encodes CDR1 SGHVS and CDR2 FNYEAQ. The V end lost 4 bases, the J end lost 5 bases, and 12 bases lay between the germline ends. The CDR3 reads CASSSTLPHEQYF. The CDR3 bases are TGTGCCAGCAGCTCCACCCTTCCCCACGAGCAGTACTTC.

Ten or more counts support this clonotype. The chain has TRBV7-9 and TRBJ2-7, with TRBD2 as a possible D gene (6 bases). V was pared by 5 bases and J by 4 bases, with 12 bases between. The germline V gene has CDR1 SEHNR and CDR2 FQNEAQ (reference sequence). The CDR3 spans 13 residues. The CDR3 region is CASSLGEAYEQYF. The CDR3 DNA sequence: TGTGCCAGCAGCCTAGGGGAGGCTTACGAGCAGTACTTC.

At least ten counts were recorded for this clonotype. This rearrangement joins TRBV5-1 to TRBJ1-1; 7 bases agree with TRBD1. With 6 bases clipped from V and 1 base from J, the junction kept 9 bases outside the gene matches. CDR1 and CDR2 (germline): SGHRS, YFSETQ. This CDR3 comprises 15 residues. This CDR3 reads CASKGLTGTNTEAFF. The CDR3 coding sequence is TGCGCCAGCAAGGGACTGACAGGGACGAACACTGAAGCTTTCTTT.

As concerns this clonotype: At one end the junction does not follow the germline gene, possibly because of a read error. V usage is TRBV5-4 and J usage is TRBJ2-3; TRBD1 agrees at 7 bases. The CDR3 has 15 amino acids. Looked up from germline, CDR1 is SGHNT and CDR2 is YYREEE (reference sequence). CDR3: CGSSRDSLSTDTQYF. The CDR3 nucleotides are TGTGGCAGCAGCCGGGACAGCCTAAGCACAGATACGCAGTATTTT.

This clonotype occurred a few times. The chain joins TRBV3-1 to TRBJ2-1, with TRBD2 identical over 10 bases. The germline V gene has CDR1 LGHDT and CDR2 YNNKEL (reference sequence). V dropped 4 bases and J dropped 10; count of bases not matched to a gene: 10. This CDR3 contains 15 residues. CDR3 nucleotide sequence: TGTGCCAGCAGCCTGGGACTAGCGACTTTTGAGGAGCAGTTCTTC. It encodes CASSLGLATFEEQFF.

This clonotype was recorded many times. This chain connects TRBV20-1 to TRBJ1-5; no reliable D call. The CDR3 has 14 amino acids. The germline V gene has CDR1 DFQATT and CDR2 SNEGSKA (reference sequence). Trimming took 5 bases from V and 4 from J, leaving 15 bases between them. CDR3 DNA: TGCAGTGCTGGGCCGGCCCTAGGGAATCAGCCCCAGCATTTT. Translating gives CSAGPALGNQPQHF.

This clonotype was detected many times. This chain's CDR3 is CASSPDSGAGTDTQYF. The CDR3 DNA reads as TGTGCCAGCAGTCCCGATAGCGGGGCAGGCACAGATACGCAGTATTTT. This chain connects TRBV12-3 or TRBV12-4 to TRBJ2-3; 8 bases are shared with TRBD2. J was trimmed by 1 base and V by 5 bases; bases with no gene match: 8. The length of the CDR3 is 16 residues.

The chain employs TRBV7-2 and TRBJ1-2, with D hard to call. With 4 bases removed from V and 5 bases from J, the gap between germline ends came to 14 bases. The CDR3 is 14 residues long. Germline CDR1 reads SGHTA; CDR2 reads FQGNSA. The CDR3 here is CASSSNVVPYGYTF. The CDR3 DNA reads as TGTGCCAGCAGCTCCAACGTAGTGCCTTATGGCTACACCTTC.

This clonotype has at least ten counts. V and J are TRBV7-8 and TRBJ2-5; possibly TRBD2 for D (6 bases). The V end lost 3 bases, the J end lost 4 bases, and 15 bases lay between the germline ends. Per germline, CDR1 SGHVS and CDR2 FQNEAQ. CDR3 size: 15 residues. The CDR3 spells CASSLRPGRGETQYF. The CDR3 DNA sequence: TGTGCCAGCAGCTTGCGTCCCGGGAGAGGAGAGACCCAGTACTTC. Full variable domain (rest looked up from reference TRBV7-8 and TRBJ2-5): GAGVSQSPRYKVAKRGQDVALRCDPISGHVSLFWYQQALGQGPEFLTYFQNEAQLDKSGLPSDRFFAERPEGSVSTLKIQRTQQEDSAVYLCASSLRPGRGETQYFGPGTRLLVL.